This T cell receptor (beta chain) is drawn from a study of cytomegalovirus exposure and HLA in healthy donors (dated by TCRdb to 2017 to 2019). In the study overall: An earlier analysis of several hundred of the donors reported 276 Gb of sequence data and 95 million to 120 million unique TCR beta sequences obtained from around 180 million T cells. An early release that covered 640 HLA-typed donors contained around 300 gigabases of sequencing data and about 93 million unique TCR sequences. Of the approximately 370 genotyped donors, 81% were placed in the genetic ancestry cluster associated with self-reported Caucasian donors. The study aimed to test whether signatures of past pathogen exposure could be identified by cataloging public T cell receptors. The study profiled the T cell repertoires of under 700 subjects by immunosequencing and related them to cytomegalovirus serostatus. A separate validation cohort of about 110 different subjects was used in addition to the approximately 670-subject first cohort. To predict cytomegalovirus infection status, the study brought together high-throughput TCR immunosequencing, statistical association of individual TCRs with disease status, and machine learning. In a later analysis, previously published TCR beta repertoires from 550 to 750 donors were re-analyzed and high-resolution HLA genotyping was added so that TCR occurrence patterns could be studied. Rather than using new phenotypic data, the later analysis identified candidate immune exposures from TCR beta sequences and from how often those sequences occurred across donors. An earlier analysis of several hundred of the donors applied high-throughput TCR beta sequencing to assess whether each TCR beta V gene segment acted as functional or pseudogenic. Donor age, sex, ethnicity and CMV serostatus were compiled together with the repertoire data. In a later genetic analysis, genome-wide SNP genotypes for about 65% of the 666 donors were used, and that subset was treated as a discovery cohort. All discovery cohort repertoires had been generated using a single sequencing platform. HLA typing covered class I and class II loci at four-digit resolution. The number of typed donors differed by locus: roughly 629-640 for A, B, C, DRB1 and DQB1; 522 for DQA1; roughly 600 for DPA1; and around 450 for DPB1. About five DR-DQ haplotypes were treated as single units for association and clustering because of strong linkage in the cohort. Across some 400 genotyped donors of the cohort, an average of about 250,000 unique TCR beta nucleotide sequences per donor were sequenced, and 15% to 20% of those sequences were non-productive.

Library generation was performed with the immunoSEQ multiplex PCR assay. For the multiplex PCR, a mixture combining 60 forward primers for TCR Vbeta segments and 13 reverse primers for TCR Jbeta segments was used. The CDR3 region of rearranged TCR beta genes was amplified from genomic DNA by a multiplex PCR assay. The Illumina HiSeq System was used to sequence the amplified TCR beta libraries as 87-base-pair reads. Processing in the source paper ran as follows. In a later analysis, tens of millions of unique TCR beta chains were counted across the 500 to 850 repertoires, and roughly 11 million of these chains were shared by at least two donors. A nearest-neighbor algorithm error-corrected the raw reads and collapsed the reads into unique sequences, merging closely related sequences to remove PCR and sequencing errors. V, D and J gene segments were assigned by aligning CDR3 sequences to IMGT reference sequences. For a sequence to be retained, at least a six-nucleotide match to both a V gene segment and a J gene segment was required. Rearrangements were classified as productive when the CDR3 lacked stop codons and remained in frame with V and J, and all other rearrangements were classified as non-productive. Following IMGT convention, CDR3 was defined as the stretch from the second conserved V-encoded cysteine to the conserved J-encoded phenylalanine. In an earlier analysis of 500 to 650 of the donors, sequences lacking an unambiguous match to a single V gene segment were excluded. In an earlier analysis of about 590 of the donors, a V segment was called functional when productive rearrangements were above 56.7%, and segregating when the standard deviation between donors exceeded 5%. A statistical classification framework was built for diagnosing cytomegalovirus status from the catalog of TCR beta chain sequences. A later analysis assigned V and J genes by comparing TCR nucleotide sequences with IMGT/GENE-DB human TR gene sequences. The TCRdist pipeline was used in a later analysis to assign CDR3 sequences and most-parsimonious VDJ recombination scenarios. In a later analysis, every TCR beta chain was defined by the combination of its CDR3 amino acid sequence and its V-gene family, and reads without a unique V-gene family were dropped. In a later analysis, approximately 640 highly shared, low-generation-probability nucleotide sequences were removed to address suspected cross-contamination and a sequencing artifact. A later analysis calculated a clonal expansion index for each public chain from normalized within-repertoire ranks of inferred template counts. In a later analysis, generation probabilities were computed with a VDJ recombination model fitted to out-of-frame rearrangements, and the resulting probabilities were checked against IGoR. A later analysis scored TCR-TCR, TCR-HLA and TCR-CMV co-occurrence with hypergeometric tests, applying a repertoire-size bias correction to TCR pairs. A later analysis estimated false discovery rates by permuting HLA or CMV assignments 20 times. In a later analysis, co-occurring TCRs were grouped using DBSCAN, with TCRdist sequence similarity added in when clustering inside HLA-allele-positive subsets. Repertoires with fewer than 30,000 or more than 120,000 public chains were left out of co-occurrence clustering, as were four to six repertoires with anomalous nucleotide sharing. The clones in this table, taken by TCRdb from immuneACCESS, are in-frame only. Not every clone is retained; where verified, under half of the shortfall comes from an unresolved V gene, and the cause of the rest is unknown. Clone size and V and J calls were adopted from that table, with D and trimming inferred from the DNA. This sample has roughly 82,000 clones in its table, and around 76% of those were observed once. The ten largest clones take up 6.2% of the sample.

With respect to this clone: The antigen it binds to is not known. No per-base quality is available; no much larger clone lies one base away.

The paper as a whole reports these results and caveats: The sequencing pipeline was judged likely to have produced a cluster of highly shared sequence variants as a technical artifact. Across donors, most TCR sequences were observed very rarely, whereas some public TCRs were present in many individuals. Several of the top co-occurrence clusters appeared to be linked to parvovirus B19, influenza, CMV and Epstein-Barr virus, according to a later analysis. A later analysis found that HLA-associated TCR beta chains were more clonally expanded and had lower generation probabilities than equally common non-associated chains. A later genetic analysis reported fewer N-insertions in productive TCRs among donors in an Asian-associated ancestry cluster than the approximately 670-donor mean. An earlier analysis of around 600 of the donors showed that most TCR beta V segments appeared in productive rearrangements either about 90% or about 30% of the time, which broadly matched IMGT annotations. Immune exposure information for the cohort was limited to CMV serostatus. Strong co-occurrence of HLA alleles, especially DR and DQ, made assigning TCR associations to individual alleles difficult. The cohort was sequenced for TCR beta chains only, and without alpha or paired-chain data the features that could be detected were limited. In a later genetic analysis, a missense DCLRE1C variant was associated with V-gene and J-gene trimming of TCR beta chains, and the association was replicated in an independent cohort. In a later analysis, TCR association rates were found to vary across HLA loci, with the most associated TCRs seen for DRB1 alleles and the fewest for HLA-C alleles. A further reported finding was that TCR beta sequences accurately predicted the HLA-A and HLA-B alleles for most subjects in the first cohort. Some IMGT-functional V segments, including TRBV6-2 and TRBV6-3, could not be distinguished by the 87-base-pair reads and were therefore excluded. A later analysis associated roughly 17,000 TCR beta sequences with specific HLA alleles at a false discovery rate of 0.05. According to the authors, the approach could potentially be generalized to other disease states and immunological phenotypes. HLA typing was unavailable for some donors at each locus, so association tests used only the typed subset. Cytomegalovirus status was reported to be diagnosed by the classifier with high specificity and sensitivity in both the original and validation cohorts. Three of the identified cytomegalovirus-associated TCR beta chains were confirmed in vitro to be specific for cytomegalovirus antigens. Presence/absence analyses assumed roughly uniform sequencing depth across donors, an assumption that may not hold. Because counts were too low, approximately 15 rarely observed V segments, including chromosome 9 orphons, were excluded from the earlier analysis of around 640 of the donors. The study listed approximately 150 TCR beta chains as associated with cytomegalovirus. Linkage disequilibrium might explain the correlated functional status among segregating V segments, but an unknown experimental factor could not be ruled out. A later analysis found that most CMV-associated TCR beta chains appeared HLA-restricted, with HLA associations seemingly driven largely by CMV exposure.

V is shortened by 2 bases, J by 7 bases, and the region joining them spans 12 bases. From a lookup of the germline V gene (reference sequence), CDR1 and CDR2 are WNHNN and SYGVQD. Taken from cysteine to phenylalanine, the CDR3 has 14 residues. The kept DNA is CDR3 alone, 42 bases in frame from the first base. The cohort was made up of about 610 healthy bone marrow donors. All cohort members were sampled while nominally healthy, although unrecorded immune exposures were likely present. The donor was CMV seropositive and was included in the group of around 300 seropositive cohort members. Each donor provided a peripheral blood sample, and peripheral blood mononuclear cells were used for TCR beta sequencing. Genomic DNA extraction from the blood cell samples was performed with the Qiagen DNeasy Blood Extraction Kit.

The sample consisted of PBMCs. Recombination connected TRBV10-1 to TRBJ2-1, with TRBD2 as a weak D call on 6 bases. The source is a woman aged 45-65 years in good health and CMV-seropositive. The CDR3: CASSERGGTNEQFF. In nucleotide form, the sequence is TGCGCCAGCAGTGAGAGAGGAGGGACGAATGAGCAGTTCTTC.